This TCR beta chain was found in a study of CD8+ T cells in alopecia areata (dated by TCRdb to 2017 to 2018). Some background on the complete study: The study used high-throughput TCRbeta sequencing to examine T cell clonal expansion in alopecia areata, in both the C3H/HeJ mouse model and human patients. Scalp clonality was compared among normal scalp (n=4), patchy alopecia areata scalp (n=8), and alopecia totalis/universalis scalp (n=8). Scalp tissue and sorted CD4+ and CD8+ peripheral blood T cells from patchy and totalis/universalis alopecia areata patients and from healthy controls were covered by human TCRbeta sequencing. RNA was extracted with the PAXgene miRNA kit for fixed scalp, the miRNeasy kit for PBMCs, and the RNeasy kit for mouse skin. TCRbeta CDR3 regions were amplified by immunoSEQ multiplex PCR using 35 Vbeta forward and 13 Jbeta reverse primers. Results the study describes overall, beyond this receptor: Unlike mouse skin, where gammadelta T cells dominate, normal human skin contains resident alphabeta T cells that get sequenced too, which complicates analysis of the scalp TCR repertoire. Lesional scalp, especially in alopecia totalis/universalis, showed higher clonality and more expanded CD8+ clones than normal scalp, suggesting antigenic drive. TCR sequences shared between patients were less clear than in mice, possibly partly because of HLA diversity in the patient population.

Receptors were amplified or captured by the immunoSEQ multiplex PCR assay. To provide template for TCR sequencing, every sample had RNA extracted and reverse transcribed into cDNA. SuperScript III was used for first-strand cDNA synthesis, primed with a 2:1 mix of oligo-dT and random hexamers. A synthetic immune receptor repertoire was used to measure amplification bias, and any remaining bias was corrected computationally. Concerning the study's data processing: After raw reads were preprocessed to remove errors, the CDR3 was defined following IMGT conventions as running from the conserved cysteine to phenylalanine. Clonality was computed by normalizing Shannon entropy by log2 of the number of productive unique TCRs and subtracting the result from 1. Scalp TCRbeta sequences were cross-referenced with sorted blood CD4 and CD8 repertoires so that the CD4 or CD8 identity of scalp clones could be inferred. Entries here come from immuneACCESS through TCRdb and include only in-frame sequences with V and J called. Some clones fail to appear in such tables; in the studies checked, an unresolved V gene covers under half of the shortfall, and the cause of the remainder is unknown. Clonal size and the V and J genes are those of that table, whereas D and trimming came from the DNA. This sample is represented by 100,000 to 130,000 clones; 50% to 60% of them were singletons. The ten largest clonotypes hold 20% to 25% of the sample.

CDR1 and CDR2 (SGHRS, YFSETQ) derive from the germline V gene. The CDR3 contains 15 residues, cysteine and phenylalanine counted. The CDR3 DNA has 45 bases and is translated from base 1. Relative to germline, V is missing 4 bases and J is missing 7 bases, with 11 bases of the junction outside any gene match. Lesional scalp punch biopsies and peripheral blood were collected from alopecia areata patients. After PBMCs were isolated by density centrifugation and stained for CD3, CD4 and CD8, a FACSAria was used to sort CD4+ and CD8+ T cells. As part of a multicenter biomarker study, untreated alopecia areata patients were recruited. In a handful of patients from the biomarker study, the blood CD8+ T cells went through an additional sort into NKG2D-low and NKG2D-high fractions. For this clone: The target of this receptor is not known. Base qualities were left out, and no much larger clone turns up one base away.

The V and J segments used are TRBV5-1 and TRBJ2-1, and TRBD1 matches 7 of the central bases. What was sequenced was NKG2D-low CD8+ T cells sorted from blood. The cell subset or site label corresponds to: sorted CD8+ NKG2D-low blood T cells. The sequence came from a human donor with alopecia areata. At the DNA level, the sequence is TGCGCCAGCAGCCCCCTGGGACAGAGGAGGAATGAGCAGTTCTTC. This yields the protein CASSPLGQRRNEQFF.